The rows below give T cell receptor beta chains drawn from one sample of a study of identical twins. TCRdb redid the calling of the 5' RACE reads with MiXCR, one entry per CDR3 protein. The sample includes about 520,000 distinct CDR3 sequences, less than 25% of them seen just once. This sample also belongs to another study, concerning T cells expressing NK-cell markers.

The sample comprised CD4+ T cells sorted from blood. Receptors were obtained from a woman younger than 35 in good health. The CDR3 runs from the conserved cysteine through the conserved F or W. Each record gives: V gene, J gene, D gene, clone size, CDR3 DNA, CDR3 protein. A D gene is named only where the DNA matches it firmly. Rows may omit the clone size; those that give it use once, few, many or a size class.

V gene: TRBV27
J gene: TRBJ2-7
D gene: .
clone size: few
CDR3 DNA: TGTGCCAGCAGTCAGTCGACAGGCCCCTCGTACGAGCAGTACTTC
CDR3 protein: CASSQSTGPSYEQYF

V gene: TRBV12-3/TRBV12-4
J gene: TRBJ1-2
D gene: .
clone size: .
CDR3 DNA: TGTGCCAGCAGAAGTGGGACTTTATACACCTTC
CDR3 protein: CASRSGTLYTF

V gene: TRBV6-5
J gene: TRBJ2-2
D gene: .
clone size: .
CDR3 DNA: TGTGCCAGCAGTTACTCGGGCGGGCCGACCGGGGAGCTGTTTTTT
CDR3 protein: CASSYSGGPTGELFF

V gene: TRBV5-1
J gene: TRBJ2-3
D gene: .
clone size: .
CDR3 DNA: TGCGCCAGCAGCTACAGGGTGGGCACAGATACGCAGTATTTT
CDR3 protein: CASSYRVGTDTQYF

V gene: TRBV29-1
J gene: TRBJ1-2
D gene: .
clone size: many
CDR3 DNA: TGCAGCGTTGAAGGGGCAGGGAACAAGGACTATGGCTACACCTTC
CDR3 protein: CSVEGAGNKDYGYTF

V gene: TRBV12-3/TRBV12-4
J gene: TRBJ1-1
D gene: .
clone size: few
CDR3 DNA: TGTGCCAGCAGTATGATGGGGGCTAGCACTGAAGCTTTCTTT
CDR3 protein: CASSMMGASTEAFF

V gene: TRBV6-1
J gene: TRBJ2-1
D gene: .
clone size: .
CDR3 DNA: TGTGCCAGCAGCAACAGCGTAGCCTCCTACAATGAGCAGTTCTTC
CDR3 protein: CASSNSVASYNEQFF

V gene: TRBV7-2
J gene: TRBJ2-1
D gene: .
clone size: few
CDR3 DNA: TGTGCCAGCAGCCTCCGGGCGGTTTCCGGGCATGAGCAGTTCTTC
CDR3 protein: CASSLRAVSGHEQFF

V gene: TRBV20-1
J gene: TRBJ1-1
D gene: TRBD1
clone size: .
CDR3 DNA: TGCAGTGCCTTGGACAGGGTTAAAGGGGCTTTCTTT
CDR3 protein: CSALDRVKGAFF

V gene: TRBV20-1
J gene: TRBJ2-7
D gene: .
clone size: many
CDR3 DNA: TGCAGTGTCCCAGGGCGTAGCTCCTACGAGCAGTACTTC
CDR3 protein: CSVPGRSSYEQYF

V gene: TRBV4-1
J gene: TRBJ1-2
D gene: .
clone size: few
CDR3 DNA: TGCGCCAGCAGCCAAGGACACCAGTCCTTCTATGGCTACACCTTC
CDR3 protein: CASSQGHQSFYGYTF

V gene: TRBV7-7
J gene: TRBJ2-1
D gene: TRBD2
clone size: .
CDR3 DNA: TGTGCCAGCAGCTTAGCGCGGGAGGGCGGGGAGCAGTTCTTC
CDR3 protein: CASSLAREGGEQFF

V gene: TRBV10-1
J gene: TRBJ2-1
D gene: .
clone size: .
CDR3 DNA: TGCGCCAGCAGTTACAGGGAATTAGATGAGCAGTTCTTC
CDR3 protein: CASSYRELDEQFF

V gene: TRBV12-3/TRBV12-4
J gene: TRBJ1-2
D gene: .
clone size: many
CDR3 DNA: TGTGCCAGCAGTTTGGGTGTCTATGGCTACACCTTC
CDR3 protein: CASSLGVYGYTF

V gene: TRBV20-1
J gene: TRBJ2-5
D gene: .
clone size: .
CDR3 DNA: TGCAGTGCTAGAGATTGGGCCCGAGGTCTAGAGACCCAGTACTTC
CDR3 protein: CSARDWARGLETQYF

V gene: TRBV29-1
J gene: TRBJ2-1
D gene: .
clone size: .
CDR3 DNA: TGCAGCGCTCCCGGGCAGGGCAATGAGCAGTTCTTC
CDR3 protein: CSAPGQGNEQFF

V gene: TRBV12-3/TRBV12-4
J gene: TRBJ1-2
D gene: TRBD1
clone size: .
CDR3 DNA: TGTGCCAGCAGTCGCTACAGGGGCGTAAGTGGCTACACCTTC
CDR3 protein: CASSRYRGVSGYTF